This T cell receptor (beta chain) was identified in a study of shared clonotypes between healthy human individuals. The wider study: Two women and three men aged 18 to 49 made up the donors.

Findings of the study overall: Clonotypes that were shared across four donors made up 4% to 6% of naive CD4 clonotypes.

Data came from immunoSEQ multiplex PCR; TCRdb stores just in-frame clones and leaves some out. The sample consists of some 1.5 million clones, around 98% of them appearing once. Germline values: CDR1 KGHSH, CDR2 LQKENI. The CDR3 length is 15 residues. V was shortened by 2 bases and J by 1 base, with 8 bases between the two germline ends. On this clone: The antigen is undetermined.

The sample taken for sequencing was naive CD4+ T cells sorted from blood. Subset described: CD45RA+ positively selected. The receptor comes from a man aged 30 to 39 in good health. V gene TRBV18 combines with J gene TRBJ2-2, with D maybe TRBD2 (6 bases). In DNA form, the CDR3 reads TGTGCCAGCTCACCATCGGGACTGAACACCGGGGAGCTGTTTTTT. It translates to CASSPSGLNTGELFF.